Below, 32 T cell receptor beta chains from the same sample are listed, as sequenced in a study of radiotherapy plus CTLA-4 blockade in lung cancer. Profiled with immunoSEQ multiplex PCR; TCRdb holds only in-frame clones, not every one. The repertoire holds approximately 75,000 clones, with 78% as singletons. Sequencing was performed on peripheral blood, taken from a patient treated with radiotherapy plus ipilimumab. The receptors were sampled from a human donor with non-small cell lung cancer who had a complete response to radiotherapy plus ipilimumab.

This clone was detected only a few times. CDR3 amino acids: CASSLEQGYEQYF. CDR3 sequence (DNA): TGTGCCAGCAGCTTAGAGCAGGGCTACGAGCAGTACTTC. The chain combines TRBV7-2 with TRBJ2-7; the D gene is possibly TRBD1 (5 bases). Germline loops: CDR1 SGHTA, CDR2 FQGNSA. The V end lost 1 base, the J end lost 3 bases, and 7 bases lay between the germline ends. The CDR3 is 13 amino acids.

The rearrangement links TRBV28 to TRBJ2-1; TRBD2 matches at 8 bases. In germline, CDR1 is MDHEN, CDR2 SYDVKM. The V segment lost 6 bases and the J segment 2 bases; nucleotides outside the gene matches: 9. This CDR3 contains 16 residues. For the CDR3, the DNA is TGTGCCAGCAGCAGCCCCGGGACTAGAGCCTACAATGAGCAGTTCTTC. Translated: CASSSPGTRAYNEQFF.

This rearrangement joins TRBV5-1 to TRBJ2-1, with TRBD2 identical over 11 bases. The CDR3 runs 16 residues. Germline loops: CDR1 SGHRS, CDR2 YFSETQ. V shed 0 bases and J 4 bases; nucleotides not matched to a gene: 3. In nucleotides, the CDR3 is TGCGCCAGCAGCTTGGTGGGACTAGCGGAATACAATGAGCAGTTCTTC. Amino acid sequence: CASSLVGLAEYNEQFF.

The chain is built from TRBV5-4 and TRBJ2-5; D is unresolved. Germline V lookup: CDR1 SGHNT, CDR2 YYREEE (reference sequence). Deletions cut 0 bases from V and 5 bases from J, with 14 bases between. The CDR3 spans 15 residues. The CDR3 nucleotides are TGTGCCAGCAGCTTGGGGGTTAGTGGGGTGGAGACCCAGTACTTC. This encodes CASSLGVSGVETQYF.

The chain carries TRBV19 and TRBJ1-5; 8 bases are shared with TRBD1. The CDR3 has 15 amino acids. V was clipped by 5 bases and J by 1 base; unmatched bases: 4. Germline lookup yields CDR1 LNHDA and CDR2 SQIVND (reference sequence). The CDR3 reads CASSVDRGSNQPQHF. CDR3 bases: TGTGCCAGTAGTGTCGACAGGGGAAGCAATCAGCCCCAGCATTTT. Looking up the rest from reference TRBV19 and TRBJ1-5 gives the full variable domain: DGGITQSPKYLFRKEGQNVTLSCEQNLNHDAMYWYRQDPGQGLRLIYYSQIVNDFQKGDIAEGYSVSREKKESFPLTVTSAQKNPTAFYLCASSVDRGSNQPQHFGDGTRLSIL.

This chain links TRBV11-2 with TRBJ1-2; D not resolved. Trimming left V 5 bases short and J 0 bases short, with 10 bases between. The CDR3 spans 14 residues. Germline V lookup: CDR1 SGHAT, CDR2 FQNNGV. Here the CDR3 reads CASSPLTANYGYTF. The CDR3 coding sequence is TGTGCCAGCAGCCCCCTTACAGCTAACTATGGCTACACCTTC.

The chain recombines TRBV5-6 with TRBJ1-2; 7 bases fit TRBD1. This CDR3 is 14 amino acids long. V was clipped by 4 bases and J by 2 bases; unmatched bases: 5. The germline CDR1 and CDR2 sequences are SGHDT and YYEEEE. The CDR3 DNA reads TGTGCCAGCAGCGGGCAGGGGGGGAACTATGGCTACACCTTC. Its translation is CASSGQGGNYGYTF.

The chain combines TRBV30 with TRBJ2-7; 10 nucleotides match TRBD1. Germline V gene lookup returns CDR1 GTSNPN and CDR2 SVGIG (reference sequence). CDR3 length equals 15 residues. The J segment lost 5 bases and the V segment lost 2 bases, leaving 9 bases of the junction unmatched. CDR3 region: CAWSTYGTGEDEQYF. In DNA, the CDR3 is TGTGCCTGGAGTACCTACGGGACAGGGGAGGACGAGCAGTACTTC.

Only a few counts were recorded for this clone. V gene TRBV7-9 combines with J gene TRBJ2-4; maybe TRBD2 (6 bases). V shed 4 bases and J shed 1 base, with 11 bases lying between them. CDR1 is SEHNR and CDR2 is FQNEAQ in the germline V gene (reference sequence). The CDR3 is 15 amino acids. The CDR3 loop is CASSSMRGAKNIQYF. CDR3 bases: TGTGCCAGCAGCTCCATGCGGGGTGCCAAAAACATTCAGTACTTC. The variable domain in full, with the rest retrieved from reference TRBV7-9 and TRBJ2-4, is DTGVSQNPRHKITKRGQNVTFRCDPISEHNRLYWYRQTLGQGPEFLTYFQNEAQLEKSRLLSDRFSAERPKGSFSTLEIQRTEQGDSAMYLCASSSMRGAKNIQYFGAGTRLSVL.

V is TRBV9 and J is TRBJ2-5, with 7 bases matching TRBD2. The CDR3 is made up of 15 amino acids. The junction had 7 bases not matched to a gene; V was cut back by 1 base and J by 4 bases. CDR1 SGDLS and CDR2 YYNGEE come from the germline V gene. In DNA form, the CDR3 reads TGTGCCAGCAGCGTACGGGGATTAGCGGGAGAGACCCAGTACTTC. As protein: CASSVRGLAGETQYF.

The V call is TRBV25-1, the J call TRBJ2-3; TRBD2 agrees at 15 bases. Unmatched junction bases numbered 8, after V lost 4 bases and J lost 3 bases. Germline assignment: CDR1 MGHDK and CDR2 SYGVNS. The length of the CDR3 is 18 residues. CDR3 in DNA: TGTGCCAGCAGTGTTGGACTAGCGGGAGGGCCCGAGACAGATACGCAGTATTTT. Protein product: CASSVGLAGGPETDTQYF.

CDR3 coding DNA: TGCGCCAGCAGCTTGGAACAGGGGGTCTACGAGCAGTACTTC. This sequence encodes CASSLEQGVYEQYF. The chain carries TRBV5-1 and TRBJ2-7; 8 nucleotides agree with TRBD1. Germline V gene sequence: CDR1 SGHRS, CDR2 YFSETQ. V gave up 0 bases and J gave up 3 bases; unmatched junction bases: 2. The length of the CDR3 is 14 residues.

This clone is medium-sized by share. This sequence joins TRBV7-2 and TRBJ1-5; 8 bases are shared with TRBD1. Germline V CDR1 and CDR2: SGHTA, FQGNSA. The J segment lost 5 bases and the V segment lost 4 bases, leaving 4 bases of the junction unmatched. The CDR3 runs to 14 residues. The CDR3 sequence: CASSWTGNDQPQHF. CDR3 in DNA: TGTGCCAGCAGCTGGACAGGGAACGATCAGCCCCAGCATTTT.

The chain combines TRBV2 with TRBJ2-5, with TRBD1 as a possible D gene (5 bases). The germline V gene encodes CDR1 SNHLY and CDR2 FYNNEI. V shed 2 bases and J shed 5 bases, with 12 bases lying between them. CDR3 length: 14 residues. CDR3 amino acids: CASSERGRRETQYF. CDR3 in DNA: TGTGCCAGCAGTGAAAGGGGCAGGCGGGAGACCCAGTACTTC.

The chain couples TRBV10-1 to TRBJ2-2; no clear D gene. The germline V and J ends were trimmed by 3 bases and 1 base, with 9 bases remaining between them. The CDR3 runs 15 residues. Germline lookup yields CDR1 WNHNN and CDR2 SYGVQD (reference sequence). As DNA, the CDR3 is TGCGCCAGCAGTGAAGGACGGAGGAACACCGGGGAGCTGTTTTTT. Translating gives CASSEGRRNTGELFF.

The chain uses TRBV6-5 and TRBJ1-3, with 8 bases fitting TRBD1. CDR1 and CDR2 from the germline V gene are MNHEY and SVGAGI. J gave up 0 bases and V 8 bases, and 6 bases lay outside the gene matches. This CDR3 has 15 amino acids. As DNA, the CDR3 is TGTGCCAGCGGACAGGGTGGTCACTCTGGAAACACCATATATTTT. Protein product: CASGQGGHSGNTIYF.

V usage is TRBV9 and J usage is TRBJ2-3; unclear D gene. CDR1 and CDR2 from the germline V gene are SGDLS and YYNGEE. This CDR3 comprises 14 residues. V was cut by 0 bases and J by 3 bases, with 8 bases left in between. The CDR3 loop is CASSVDPLTDTQYF. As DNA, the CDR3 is TGTGCCAGCAGCGTAGACCCCCTGACAGATACGCAGTATTTT.

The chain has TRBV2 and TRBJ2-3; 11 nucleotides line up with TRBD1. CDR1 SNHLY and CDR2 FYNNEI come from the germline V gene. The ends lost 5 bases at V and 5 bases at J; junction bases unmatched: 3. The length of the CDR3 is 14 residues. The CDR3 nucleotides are TGTGCCAGCAGTCGGGACAGGGGGATAGATACGCAGTATTTT. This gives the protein CASSRDRGIDTQYF.

This CDR3 is CASSIRGGETTQYF. CDR3 coding DNA: TGTGCCAGTAGTATTCGAGGGGGAGAGACGACGCAGTATTTT. The chain has TRBV19 and TRBJ2-3; possible D gene TRBD1, 6 bases. The CDR3 totals 14 residues. V gave up 3 bases and J gave up 9 bases, with 16 bases separating them. In germline, CDR1 is LNHDA, CDR2 SQIVND (reference sequence).

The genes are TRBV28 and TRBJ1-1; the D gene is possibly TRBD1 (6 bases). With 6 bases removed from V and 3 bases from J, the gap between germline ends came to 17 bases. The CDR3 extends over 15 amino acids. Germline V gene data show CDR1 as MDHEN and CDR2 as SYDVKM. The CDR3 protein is CASSTLGGAHTEAFF. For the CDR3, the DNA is TGTGCCAGCAGCACCCTGGGGGGCGCGCACACTGAAGCTTTCTTT.

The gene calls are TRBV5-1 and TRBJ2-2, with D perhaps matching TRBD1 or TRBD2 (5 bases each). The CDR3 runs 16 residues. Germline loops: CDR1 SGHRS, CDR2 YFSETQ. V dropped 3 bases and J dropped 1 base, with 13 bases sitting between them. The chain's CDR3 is CASSSTGTQNTGELFF. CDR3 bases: TGCGCCAGCAGCTCGACCGGGACGCAGAACACCGGGGAGCTGTTTTTT.

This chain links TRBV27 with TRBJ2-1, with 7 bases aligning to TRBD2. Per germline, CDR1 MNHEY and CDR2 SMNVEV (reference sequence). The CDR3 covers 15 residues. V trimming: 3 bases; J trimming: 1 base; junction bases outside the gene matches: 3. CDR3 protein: CASSFSSGSYNEQFF. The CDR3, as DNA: TGTGCCAGCAGTTTCTCTAGCGGATCCTACAATGAGCAGTTCTTC.

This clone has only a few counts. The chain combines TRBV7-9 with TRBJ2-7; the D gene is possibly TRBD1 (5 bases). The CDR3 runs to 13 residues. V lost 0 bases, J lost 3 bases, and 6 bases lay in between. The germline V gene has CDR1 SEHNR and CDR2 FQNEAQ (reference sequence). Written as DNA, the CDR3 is TGTGCCAGCAGCTTAGCGGGGCACTACGAGCAGTACTTC. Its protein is CASSLAGHYEQYF.

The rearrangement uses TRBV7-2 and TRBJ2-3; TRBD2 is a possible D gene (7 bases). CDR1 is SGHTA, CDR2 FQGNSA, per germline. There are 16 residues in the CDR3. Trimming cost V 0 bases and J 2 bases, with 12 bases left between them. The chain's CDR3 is CASSLAGGGPTDTQYF. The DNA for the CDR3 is TGTGCCAGCAGCTTAGCAGGGGGGGGACCCACAGATACGCAGTATTTT.

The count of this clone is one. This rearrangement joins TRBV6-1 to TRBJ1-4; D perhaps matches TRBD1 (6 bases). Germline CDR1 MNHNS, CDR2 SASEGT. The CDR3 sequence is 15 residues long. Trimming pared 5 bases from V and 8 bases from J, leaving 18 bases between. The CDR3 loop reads CASSPRGAGEEKLFF. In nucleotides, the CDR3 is TGTGCCAGCAGTCCCCGGGGGGCTGGGGAAGAAAAACTGTTTTTT.

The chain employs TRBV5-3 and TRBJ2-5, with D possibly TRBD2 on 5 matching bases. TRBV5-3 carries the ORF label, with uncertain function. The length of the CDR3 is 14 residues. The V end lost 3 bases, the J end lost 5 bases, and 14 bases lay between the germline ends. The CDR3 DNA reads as TGTGCCAGAAGCTACGCCGGGGTATGGGAGACCCAGTACTTC. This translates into CARSYAGVWETQYF.

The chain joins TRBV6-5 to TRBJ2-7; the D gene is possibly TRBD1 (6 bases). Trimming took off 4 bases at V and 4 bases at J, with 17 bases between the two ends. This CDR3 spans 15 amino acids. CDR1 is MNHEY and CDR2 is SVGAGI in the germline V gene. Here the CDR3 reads CASSSRFRDIYEQYV. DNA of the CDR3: TGTGCCAGCAGTTCTCGGTTCAGGGACATATACGAGCAGTACGTC.

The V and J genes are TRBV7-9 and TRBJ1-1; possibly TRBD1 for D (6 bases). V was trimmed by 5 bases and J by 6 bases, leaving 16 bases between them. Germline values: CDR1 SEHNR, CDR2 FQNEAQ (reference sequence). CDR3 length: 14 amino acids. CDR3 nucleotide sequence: TGTGCCAGCAGCATTAACTCACAGGGAGCTGAAGCTTTCTTT. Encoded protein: CASSINSQGAEAFF.

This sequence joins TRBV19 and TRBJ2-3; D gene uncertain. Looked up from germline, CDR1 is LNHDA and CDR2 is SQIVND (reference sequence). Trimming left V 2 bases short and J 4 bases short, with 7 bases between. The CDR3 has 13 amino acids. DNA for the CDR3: TGTGCCAGTAGTATAACAGCACCAGATACGCAGTATTTT. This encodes CASSITAPDTQYF. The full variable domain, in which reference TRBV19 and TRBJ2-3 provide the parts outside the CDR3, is DGGITQSPKYLFRKEGQNVTLSCEQNLNHDAMYWYRQDPGQGLRLIYYSQIVNDFQKGDIAEGYSVSREKKESFPLTVTSAQKNPTAFYLCASSITAPDTQYFGPGTRLTVL.

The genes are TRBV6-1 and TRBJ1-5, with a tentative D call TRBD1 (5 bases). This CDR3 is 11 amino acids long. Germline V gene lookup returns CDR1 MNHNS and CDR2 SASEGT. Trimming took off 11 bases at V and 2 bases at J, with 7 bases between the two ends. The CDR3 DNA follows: TGTGCCGCGGGGCGCAATCAGCCCCAGCATTTT. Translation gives CAAGRNQPQHF.

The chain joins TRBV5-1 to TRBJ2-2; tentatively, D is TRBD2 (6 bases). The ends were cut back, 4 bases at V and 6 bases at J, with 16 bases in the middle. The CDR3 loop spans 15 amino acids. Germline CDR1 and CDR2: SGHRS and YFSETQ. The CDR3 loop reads CASSAALGLAGELFF. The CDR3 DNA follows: TGCGCCAGCAGCGCCGCTCTGGGACTTGCCGGGGAGCTGTTTTTT.

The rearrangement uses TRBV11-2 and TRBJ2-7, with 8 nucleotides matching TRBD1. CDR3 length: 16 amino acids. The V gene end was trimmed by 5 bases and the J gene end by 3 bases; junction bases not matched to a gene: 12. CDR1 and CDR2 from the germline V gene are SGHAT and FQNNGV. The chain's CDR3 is CASSTRTGRLNYEQYF. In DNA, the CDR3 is TGTGCCAGCAGCACAAGGACAGGGCGCCTTAACTACGAGCAGTACTTC.